These 6 T cell receptor beta chains came from one sample sequenced in a study of shared clonotypes between healthy human individuals. Naive-designated CD8 cells lacked CD45RO, were positively enriched for CCR7, and omitted terminally differentiated effector memory CD45RA+ cells. Assay: immunoSEQ multiplex PCR; the TCRdb copy retains only in-frame clones and omits some. The data show some 580,000 clones, roughly 98% seen once. The sequencing sample was made of naive CD8+ T cells sorted from blood. The receptors derive from a man younger than 40 in good health.

This chain joins TRBV5-1 and TRBJ2-7; tentatively, D is TRBD1 (6 bases). The CDR3 covers 13 residues. Germline V gene sequence: CDR1 SGHRS, CDR2 YFSETQ. Trimming cost V 1 base and J 4 bases, with 9 bases left between them. CDR3 protein: CASSLTRGYEQYF. In nucleotides, the CDR3 is TGCGCCAGCAGCTTGACCAGGGGTTACGAGCAGTACTTC.

The rearrangement uses TRBV5-7 and TRBJ2-5; 7 bases are shared with TRBD1. TRBV5-7 is labeled an ORF, and its function is uncertain. The CDR3 has 13 amino acids. Losses at the gene ends were 4 bases for V and 3 bases for J; bases not matched to a gene: 3. Written as DNA, the CDR3 is TGTGCCAGCAGCGGACAGGTGGAAGAGACCCAGTACTTC. This gives the protein CASSGQVEETQYF.

The J gene is TRBJ2-1, the V gene TRBV5-1; TRBD1 agrees at 8 bases. V shed 0 bases and J 3 bases; nucleotides not matched to a gene: 5. The CDR3 loop spans 16 amino acids. Germline V gene lookup returns CDR1 SGHRS and CDR2 YFSETQ. CDR3 sequence (DNA): TGCGCCAGCAGCTTGGAAGGGACAGGCCGCTACAATGAGCAGTTCTTC. It specifies CASSLEGTGRYNEQFF.

The V and J genes are TRBV11-2 and TRBJ2-7, with D uncertain. CDR1 and CDR2 (germline): SGHAT, FQNNGV. The CDR3 has 13 residues. The V and J ends lost 3 bases and 1 base respectively, with 7 bases between them. CDR3 protein: CASSFFSSYEQYF. The CDR3 DNA reads as TGTGCCAGCAGCTTCTTTTCTTCCTACGAGCAGTACTTC.

The rearrangement uses TRBV6-1 and TRBJ2-6, with TRBD1 identical over 8 bases. Germline values: CDR1 MNHNS, CDR2 SASEGT. Trimming cost V 8 bases and J 4 bases; bases outside gene matches: 4. The CDR3 length is 14 residues. Here the CDR3 reads CASDRGPGANVLTF. The CDR3 region has the DNA TGTGCCAGCGACAGGGGACCCGGGGCCAACGTCCTGACTTTC.

This chain joins TRBV11-2 and TRBJ1-1; D gene uncertain. CDR3 length: 15 amino acids. Trimming removed 1 base at V and 4 bases at J, with 13 bases between. Germline CDR1 is SGHAT and CDR2 is FQNNGV. In DNA form, the CDR3 reads TGTGCCAGCAGCTTAGTTTGGGTCGATGGCACTGAAGCTTTCTTT. Translation gives CASSLVWVDGTEAFF.